The 15 T cell receptor beta chains below come from one sample, sequenced in a study of cytomegalovirus exposure and HLA in healthy donors. Profiled with immunoSEQ multiplex PCR; TCRdb holds only in-frame clones, not every one. The sample carries about 53,000 clones, around nine tenths recorded once. The sequencing sample was made of PBMCs. The receptors stem from a man younger than 30 in good health and CMV-seronegative.

The rearrangement joins TRBV2 to TRBJ2-1; 9 nucleotides agree with TRBD2. Unmatched junction bases numbered 7, after V lost 6 bases and J lost 4 bases. Germline V CDR1 and CDR2: SNHLY, FYNNEI. This CDR3 has 15 residues. The CDR3 bases are TGTGCCAGCAGCCACGGACTAGCGCCGTACAATGAGCAGTTCTTC. Protein sequence: CASSHGLAPYNEQFF.

This rearrangement joins TRBV18 to TRBJ2-6, with D possibly matching TRBD2 (7 bases). The germline V and J ends were trimmed by 0 bases and 2 bases, with 14 bases remaining between them. The germline V gene has CDR1 KGHSH and CDR2 LQKENI. CDR3 size: 18 residues. The chain's CDR3 is CASSPPTRGAAGANVLTF. In nucleotides, the CDR3 is TGTGCCAGCTCACCACCGACCCGGGGGGCGGCTGGGGCCAACGTCCTGACTTTC. Using reference TRBV18 and TRBJ2-6 for the parts outside the CDR3, the full variable domain is NAGVMQNPRHLVRRRGQEARLRCSPMKGHSHVYWYRQLPEEGLKFMVYLQKENIIDESGMPKERFSAEFPKEGPSILRIQQVVRGDSAAYFCASSPPTRGAAGANVLTFGAGSRLTVL.

The chain uses TRBV25-1 and TRBJ1-5; possible D gene TRBD1, 5 bases. CDR3 length equals 14 residues. Germline CDR1 MGHDK, CDR2 SYGVNS. Trimming cost V 1 base and J 6 bases, with 10 bases left between them. CDR3 loop: CASSEWGVGQPQHF. The CDR3 region has the DNA TGTGCCAGCAGTGAATGGGGGGTAGGTCAGCCCCAGCATTTT.

The chain links TRBV9 to TRBJ2-1, with 11 bases matching TRBD2. V trimming: 4 bases; J trimming: 3 bases; junction bases outside the gene matches: 0. Germline-derived CDR1 and CDR2 are SGDLS and YYNGEE. The CDR3 contains 14 residues. This CDR3 is CASSTSGSYNEQFF. The CDR3 nucleotides read TGTGCCAGCAGCACTAGCGGGAGCTACAATGAGCAGTTCTTC.

The rearrangement uses TRBV18 and TRBJ2-4; 9 positions agree with TRBD1. Germline V gene lookup returns CDR1 KGHSH and CDR2 LQKENI. The CDR3 has 16 amino acids. Trimming took 5 bases from V and 1 from J; bases not matched to a gene: 6. This CDR3 reads CASSGQGSGAKNIQYF. The CDR3 coding sequence is TGTGCCAGCTCAGGACAGGGGAGCGGGGCCAAAAACATTCAGTACTTC.

CDR3 sequence reads: CAWSDLGRVNTEAFF. CDR3 in DNA: TGTGCCTGGAGTGACCTCGGGAGGGTGAACACTGAAGCTTTCTTT. The chain is built from TRBV30 and TRBJ1-1; D remains ambiguous. V was pared by 1 base and J by 0 bases, with 12 bases between. From germline, CDR1 is GTSNPN and CDR2 SVGIG (reference sequence). The CDR3 is 15 amino acids.

The CDR3 DNA reads as TGTGCCATCAGTGGGCGTCAGGGGGGCTACGAGCAGTACTTC. It yields the protein CAISGRQGGYEQYF. The J gene is TRBJ2-7, the V gene TRBV10-3; perhaps TRBD1 as D (7 bases). The CDR3 consists of 14 residues. Trimming pared 4 bases from V and 3 bases from J, leaving 13 bases between. Germline V gives CDR1 ENHRY, CDR2 SYGVKD.

The chain links TRBV5-1 to TRBJ2-2; tentatively, D is TRBD1 (6 bases). The germline CDR1 and CDR2 sequences are SGHRS and YFSETQ. V was clipped by 1 base and J by 4 bases, with 8 bases between them. This CDR3 is built from 14 residues. The CDR3 nucleotides read TGCGCCAGCAGCTTGCTGACAGGCACCGGGGAGCTGTTTTTT. This translates into CASSLLTGTGELFF.

This chain links TRBV29-1 with TRBJ2-5, with 8 positions matching TRBD1. V gave up 3 bases and J gave up 4 bases; unmatched junction bases: 7. The length of the CDR3 is 14 residues. CDR1 is SQVTM and CDR2 is ANQGSEA in the germline V gene. This CDR3 is CSVDRTGQRETQYF. DNA for the CDR3: TGCAGCGTTGACCGGACAGGGCAGCGAGAGACCCAGTACTTC.

The chain is built from TRBV9 and TRBJ2-7; D perhaps matches TRBD1 (5 bases). V was trimmed by 0 bases and J by 1 base, leaving 8 bases between them. The CDR3 is 14 amino acids. CDR1 is SGDLS and CDR2 is YYNGEE in the germline V gene. This CDR3 reads CASSVVGHSYEQYF. DNA for the CDR3: TGTGCCAGCAGCGTAGTCGGACATTCCTACGAGCAGTACTTC.

The chain has TRBV28 and TRBJ2-1; D uncertain. Looked up from germline, CDR1 is MDHEN and CDR2 is SYDVKM. V lost 4 bases and J 3 bases, leaving 16 bases between the germline ends. CDR3 length: 16 residues. CDR3: CASSSGMGPIYNEQFF. The DNA for the CDR3 is TGTGCCAGCAGTTCAGGCATGGGCCCGATCTACAATGAGCAGTTCTTC.

This chain joins TRBV28 and TRBJ2-5, with 9 positions matching TRBD1. CDR1 and CDR2 (germline): MDHEN, SYDVKM. The V segment lost 5 bases and the J segment 1 base; nucleotides outside the gene matches: 17. CDR3 length: 19 residues. CDR3 nucleotide sequence: TGTGCCAGCAGTCCCCTCAGGACAGGGGAAAGGGGCATCCAAGAGACCCAGTACTTC. Translation gives CASSPLRTGERGIQETQYF.

The rearrangement links TRBV30 to TRBJ1-1, with D unclear. Trimming removed 7 bases at V and 11 bases at J, with 17 bases between. The CDR3 runs 11 residues. CDR1 is GTSNPN, CDR2 SVGIG, per germline (reference sequence). CDR3 amino acids: CASLEYKDAFF. The CDR3 DNA reads TGTGCCTCCCTAGAGTATAAGGATGCTTTCTTT. The entire variable domain, with the rest obtained from reference TRBV30 and TRBJ1-1, is as follows: SQTIHQWPATLVQPVGSPLSLECTVEGTSNPNLYWYRQAAGRGLQLLFYSVGIGQISSEVPQNLSASRPQDRQFILSSKKLLLSDSGFYLCASLEYKDAFFGQGTRLTVV.

This clone was observed a single time. This sequence joins TRBV28 and TRBJ2-7, with 7 bases identical to TRBD1. V shed 3 bases, J shed 3 bases, and the junction held 8 bases outside the gene matches. Looked up from germline, CDR1 is MDHEN and CDR2 is SYDVKM. CDR3 length: 15 amino acids. The CDR3 region is CASSFGGTGDYEQYF. CDR3 bases: TGTGCCAGCAGTTTTGGGGGAACAGGGGACTACGAGCAGTACTTC.

The chain recombines TRBV29-1 with TRBJ2-2; the match to TRBD1 covers 10 bases. The CDR3 spans 16 residues. V was clipped by 6 bases and J by 6 bases; unmatched bases: 13. CDR1 and CDR2 (germline): SQVTM, ANQGSEA. DNA for the CDR3: TGCAGCGTCGTCCCGGGACAGGGGCGGGAGGCCGGGGAGCTGTTTTTT. As protein: CSVVPGQGREAGELFF.